Described below is a single T cell receptor beta chain sequence and its context. This sample was included in a study of OX40 agonist ivuxolimab in advanced cancers. As for the study in general: Patients received ivuxolimab, an intravenous treatment, every 2 weeks at 0.01 to 10 mg/kg.

CDR3 length: 15 residues. CDR1 is KGHSH, CDR2 LQKENI, per germline. V dropped 3 bases and J dropped 7; count of bases not matched to a gene: 12. Only in-frame clones appear in the TCRdb table, and some are missing; sequencing was by immunoSEQ multiplex PCR. The table shows tens of thousands of clones, with more than 75% occurring only once. The clonotype originates from an adult with an advanced solid tumor such as melanoma, head and neck, liver or kidney cancer. The source was CD4+ or CD8+ T cells sorted from blood, collected in a trial of the OX40 agonist ivuxolimab. The rearrangement uses TRBV18 and TRBJ2-7; 7 nucleotides match TRBD2. The chain's CDR3 is CASSPAGTPGGEQYF. DNA for the CDR3: TGTGCCAGCTCACCGGCAGGGACCCCCGGGGGGGAGCAGTACTTC.